This T cell receptor (beta chain) is drawn from a study of blood T cell repertoires in COVID-19. At the level of the study: Samples taken during acute and convalescent COVID-19 were collected in the United States, Italy and Spain. PBMCs, B-cell-depleted T cells, or T cells provided the cDNA or gDNA that made up the material.

Germline trimming cut 0 bases from V and 5 bases from J; bases unmatched to any gene: 10. CDR3 length equals 18 residues. From germline, CDR1 is LNHDA and CDR2 SQIVND (reference sequence). Authors' methods: Estimates of nucleated cell counts were drawn from the amplification of reference gene primers. The protocol was immunoSEQ multiplex PCR, while the TCRdb copy is restricted to in-frame clones and leaves out a portion. The V and J calls and clone size are taken from that table; D and trimming were inferred from the DNA. The top ten hold 5% to 7% of the sample, which has tens of thousands of clones, about 85% seen once.

Sequencing was done on a sample of peripheral blood. The gene calls are TRBV19 and TRBJ2-1; 10 nucleotides line up with TRBD2. The TCR originated in a man aged 50-59 years with active COVID-19. The CDR3 DNA follows: TGTGCCAGTAGTATAGATGCCTCCCTAGCGGGGGAGAACAATGAGCAGTTCTTC. Translation: CASSIDASLAGENNEQFF.